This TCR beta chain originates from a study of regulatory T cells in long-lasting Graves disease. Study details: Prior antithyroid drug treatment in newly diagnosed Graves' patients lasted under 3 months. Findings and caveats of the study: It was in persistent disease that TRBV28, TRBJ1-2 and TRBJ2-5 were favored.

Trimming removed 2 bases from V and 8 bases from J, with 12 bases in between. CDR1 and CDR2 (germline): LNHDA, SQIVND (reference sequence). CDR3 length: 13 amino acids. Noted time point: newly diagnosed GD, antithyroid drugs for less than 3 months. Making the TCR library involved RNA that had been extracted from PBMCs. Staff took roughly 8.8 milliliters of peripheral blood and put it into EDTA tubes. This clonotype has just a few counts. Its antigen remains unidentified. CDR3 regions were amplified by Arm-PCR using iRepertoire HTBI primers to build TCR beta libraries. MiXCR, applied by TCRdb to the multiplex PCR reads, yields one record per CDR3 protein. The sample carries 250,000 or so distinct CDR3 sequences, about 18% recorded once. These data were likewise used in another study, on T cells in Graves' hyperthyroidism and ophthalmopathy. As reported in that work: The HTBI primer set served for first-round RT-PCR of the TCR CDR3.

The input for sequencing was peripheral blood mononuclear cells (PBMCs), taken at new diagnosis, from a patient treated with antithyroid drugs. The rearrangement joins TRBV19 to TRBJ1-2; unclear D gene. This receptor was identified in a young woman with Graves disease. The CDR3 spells CASSILGSRGYTF. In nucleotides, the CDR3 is TGTGCCAGTAGTATATTAGGCAGCAGGGGCTACACCTTC.